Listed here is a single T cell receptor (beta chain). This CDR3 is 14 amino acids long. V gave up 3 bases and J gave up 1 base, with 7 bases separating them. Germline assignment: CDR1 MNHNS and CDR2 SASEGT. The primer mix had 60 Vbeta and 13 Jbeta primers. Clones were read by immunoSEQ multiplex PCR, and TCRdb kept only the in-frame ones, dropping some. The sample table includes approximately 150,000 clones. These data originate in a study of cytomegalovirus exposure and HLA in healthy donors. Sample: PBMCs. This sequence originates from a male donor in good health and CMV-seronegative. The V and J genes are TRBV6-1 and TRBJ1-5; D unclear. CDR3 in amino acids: CASSDRGSNQPQHF. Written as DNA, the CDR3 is TGTGCCAGCAGTGATCGCGGGAGCAATCAGCCCCAGCATTTT.